Listed below are T cell receptor beta chains from one sample, sequenced in a study of T cell changes during pregnancy in multiple sclerosis. The data were produced by immunoSEQ multiplex PCR, yet TCRdb's version contains in-frame clones alone and is incomplete. Counted here are about 40,000 clones, around nine tenths occurring once; the ten biggest clones make up less than 8.5%. The sequences come from CD8+ T cells from peripheral blood mononuclear cells, collected before pregnancy. Source of these receptors: a female donor with multiple sclerosis, enrolled in a pregnancy study. The CDR3 runs from the conserved cysteine through the conserved F or W. D genes are given only for firm matches. Only some rows state a clone size, as once, few, many or a class for expanded clones.

V gene	clone size	D gene	J gene	CDR3 DNA	CDR3 protein
TRBV15	once	TRBD2	TRBJ2-1	TGTGCCACCAGCAGAGATCGACTAGCGGGAGGCATCCATGAGCAGTTCTTC	CATSRDRLAGGIHEQFF
TRBV2	-	-	TRBJ1-2	TGTGCCAGCAAGGACTCGAGGTATGGCTACACCTTC	CASKDSRYGYTF
TRBV7-2	-	TRBD2	TRBJ2-7	TGTGCCAGCAGCCTCGGGGGGTTTGGTCTCGAGCAGTACTTC	CASSLGGFGLEQYF
TRBV27	-	TRBD1	TRBJ2-3	TGTGCCAGCAGTCCCCGGGACAGAGGCACAGATACGCAGTATTTT	CASSPRDRGTDTQYF
TRBV27	once	-	TRBJ1-1	TGTGCCAGCAGACTTACAGGGATGAACACTGAAGCTTTCTTT	CASRLTGMNTEAFF
TRBV27	-	TRBD1	TRBJ1-5	TGTGCCAGCAGAGGGGGCCGTATCGAACCCCAGCATTTT	CASRGGRIEPQHF
TRBV19	-	-	TRBJ1-1	TGTGCCAGTAGTATATACGGGGGCACTGAAGCTTTCTTT	CASSIYGGTEAFF
TRBV4-2	once	-	TRBJ2-3	TGTGCCAGCAGCCAAGAGGGGCCAGGATCCACAGATACGCAGTATTTT	CASSQEGPGSTDTQYF
TRBV5-1	-	TRBD2	TRBJ2-7	TGCGCCAGCAGCTTTAGCGGGAGTGCCTACGAGCAGTACTTC	CASSFSGSAYEQYF
TRBV27	once	TRBD2	TRBJ2-1	TGTGCCAGCAGCCCGCTAGCGGGAGTGAGCAATGAGCAGTTCTTC	CASSPLAGVSNEQFF
TRBV6-1	many	TRBD2	TRBJ2-5	TGTGCCAGCAGTGAACTGGCGGGAGGGCCCCAAGAGACCCAGTACTTC	CASSELAGGPQETQYF
TRBV7-9	-	TRBD2	TRBJ2-7	TGTGCCAGCAGCCAACTAGGGACTAGCGGGAGGGGAAACACCTACGAGCAGTACTTC	CASSQLGTSGRGNTYEQYF
TRBV13	-	TRBD1	TRBJ2-1	TGTGCCAGCAGCAGAGGGGACAGTATCAACAATGAGCAGTTCTTC	CASSRGDSINNEQFF
TRBV25-1	-	-	TRBJ1-2	TGTGCCAGCAGGGGAGGGCAGGAAGGCTACACCTTC	CASRGGQEGYTF
TRBV5-5	few	TRBD1	TRBJ2-5	TGTGCCAGCAGTTCCCTGGGGACAGTTCGAGAGACCCAGTACTTC	CASSSLGTVRETQYF
TRBV28	-	TRBD1	TRBJ2-3	TGTGCCAGCAGCTCAGCCACCGGGACAGGTGGTCGAGATACGCAGTATTTT	CASSSATGTGGRDTQYF
TRBV4-1	-	TRBD2	TRBJ2-7	TGCGCCAGCAGCGAAGGGACTAGCGGGAGGAACTACGAGCAGTACTTC	CASSEGTSGRNYEQYF
TRBV7-8	-	TRBD2	TRBJ2-7	TGTGCCAGCAGCTTAGCCACTAGCGGGAGGGCTTACGAGCAGTACTTC	CASSLATSGRAYEQYF
TRBV7-8	-	TRBD1	TRBJ2-5	TGTGCCAGCAGCCAGGCTGAACGACAGGGGGCGGGGCGGGAGACCCAGTACTTC	CASSQAERQGAGRETQYF
TRBV15	-	-	TRBJ2-5	TGTGCCACCAGCAGAAGCGGGGGACAGACGCCAGAGACCCAGTACTTC	CATSRSGGQTPETQYF
TRBV6-4	-	-	TRBJ2-5	TGTGCCAGCAGTGAGGGGGCGGCTGAGACCCAGTACTTC	CASSEGAAETQYF
TRBV28	-	-	TRBJ2-1	TGTGCCAGCACCCCCACCGTAGGGAGCTCCTACAATGAGCAGTTCTTC	CASTPTVGSSYNEQFF
TRBV5-8	-	TRBD2	TRBJ2-1	TGTGCCAGCAGCTTATGGGAGGGCGGGGATGAGCAGTTCTTC	CASSLWEGGDEQFF
TRBV9	-	TRBD2	TRBJ2-1	TGTGCCAGCAGCGTAGAGACTAGCGGGAGTCATGAGCAGTTCTTC	CASSVETSGSHEQFF
TRBV27	once	TRBD2	TRBJ2-1	TGTGCCAGCAGCCTCCTACTAGCGGGAGGTTACAATGAGCAGTTCTTC	CASSLLLAGGYNEQFF
TRBV7-9	-	-	TRBJ1-4	TGTGCCAGCAGCCGGGACTCCGATGAAAAACTGTTTTTT	CASSRDSDEKLFF
TRBV11-3	-	-	TRBJ2-1	TGTGCCAGCAGCTTACCACCCGGGAGTGGGGACAATGAGCAGTTCTTC	CASSLPPGSGDNEQFF
TRBV28	-	-	TRBJ1-5	TGTGCCAGCAGTGCAGGGTTATTGAGCAATCAGCCCCAGCATTTT	CASSAGLLSNQPQHF
TRBV27	-	-	TRBJ1-5	TGTGCCAGCAGCCATGCCGTTCAGGATCAGCCCCAGCATTTT	CASSHAVQDQPQHF
TRBV5-4	-	-	TRBJ2-1	TGTGCCAGCAGTCCTCGGGACTCTGAGCAGTTCTTC	CASSPRDSEQFF
TRBV7-6	-	TRBD2	TRBJ2-7	TGTGCCAGCAGCTTAGAGCTAGCGGGCTCCTACGAGCAGTACTTC	CASSLELAGSYEQYF
TRBV7-9	-	-	TRBJ2-5	TGTGCCAGCAGCATAAGTCAGGGGTACCAAGAGACCCAGTACTTC	CASSISQGYQETQYF
TRBV9	-	TRBD1	TRBJ1-1	TGTGCCAGCAGCGACGACAGGGGAGCTTTCTTT	CASSDDRGAFF
TRBV2	-	TRBD2	TRBJ2-1	TGTGCCAGCAGCGTATCTTTAGCGGGGCCGTACAATGAGCAGTTCTTC	CASSVSLAGPYNEQFF
TRBV10-3	few	-	TRBJ1-1	TGTGCCATCAGTTCGGGGCGGGATGGGGCCACTGAAGCTTTCTTT	CAISSGRDGATEAFF
TRBV6-6	-	TRBD2	TRBJ2-5	TGTGCCAGCAGTTACGGGACTAGCGAAGAGACCCAGTACTTC	CASSYGTSEETQYF
TRBV5-6	few	-	TRBJ1-2	TGTGCCAGCAGCTCAGGACAGCGAGTGGGCTATGGCTACACCTTC	CASSSGQRVGYGYTF
TRBV7-9	-	-	TRBJ1-5	TGTGCCAGCAGCGCGGGACCTCACAATCAGCCCCAGCATTTT	CASSAGPHNQPQHF
TRBV6-6	-	-	TRBJ2-2	TGTGCCAGCAGTTACTCGGGACTCTCCGGGGAGCTGTTTTTT	CASSYSGLSGELFF
TRBV4-1	-	-	TRBJ2-3	TGCGCCAGCAGCCAACGCTACCCCAGGGGTACAGATACGCAGTATTTT	CASSQRYPRGTDTQYF
TRBV7-9	-	-	TRBJ2-1	TGTGCCAGCAGCCCCGTAGTGGGGAGGCCGAAGGATGAGCAGTTCTTC	CASSPVVGRPKDEQFF
TRBV15	-	-	TRBJ1-2	TGTGCCACCAGCAGAGCGTCGGGGTCTAACTATGGCTACACCTTC	CATSRASGSNYGYTF